This T cell receptor (beta chain) was captured by sequencing in a study of T-cell reconstitution after alpha-beta-depleted transplantation in children. Study results and limitations: Several hundred expanded graft clones reportedly were the source of alpha-beta T cells about two months after transplant. Diversity and T-cell counts at one year after transplant derived mostly from new T cells. Where some patients showed high TCRbeta diversity at day 60, it came from recipient T cells and thymic progenitors that had survived.

This clonotype appeared many times. Its antigen remains unknown. Unique molecular identifiers were used to barcode this TCRbeta library. MiXCR, run by TCRdb on the PCR reads, gives a single entry per CDR3 protein. The sample has 120,000 to 150,000 distinct CDR3 sequences, more than 8% seen once. The CDR3 spans 13 residues. Trimming took off 4 bases at V and 7 bases at J, with 13 bases between the two ends. The V gene's germline CDR1 is DFQATT and CDR2 SNEGSKA (reference sequence). The sequence was collected from a female patient aged 2-10 years who had a stem cell transplant for congenital amegakaryocytic thrombocytopenia, so the T cells may come from the graft donor. Material: PBMCs, mostly from graft donor cells, obtained 180 days after TCRalphabeta/CD19-depleted stem cell transplant. The J gene is TRBJ1-4, the V gene TRBV20-1; D not resolved. DNA for the CDR3: TGCAGTGCTAAGTTCTACGGGCGTGAAAAACTGTTTTTT. As protein: CSAKFYGREKLFF.